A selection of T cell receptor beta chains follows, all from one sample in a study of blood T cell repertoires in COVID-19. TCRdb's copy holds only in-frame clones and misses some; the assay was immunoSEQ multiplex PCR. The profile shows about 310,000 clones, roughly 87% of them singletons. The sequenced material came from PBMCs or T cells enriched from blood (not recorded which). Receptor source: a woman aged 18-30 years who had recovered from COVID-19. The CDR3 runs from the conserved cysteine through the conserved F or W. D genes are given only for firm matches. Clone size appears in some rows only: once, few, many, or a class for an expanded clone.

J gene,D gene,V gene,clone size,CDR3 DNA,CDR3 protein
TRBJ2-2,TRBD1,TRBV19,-,TGTGCCAGTAGTATTGGGACAGGAGAAGACACCGGGGAGCTGTTTTTT,CASSIGTGEDTGELFF
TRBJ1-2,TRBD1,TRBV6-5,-,TGTGCCAGCAGTTTGACAGGGCTCGATGGCTACACCTTC,CASSLTGLDGYTF
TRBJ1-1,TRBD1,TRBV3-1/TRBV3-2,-,TGTGCCAGCAGCCCAGGGGGGCACACTGAAGCTTTCTTT,CASSPGGHTEAFF
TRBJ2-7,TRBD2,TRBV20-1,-,TGCAGTGCTAGAGACGAACCCGGGACTACCTTC,CSARDEPGTTF
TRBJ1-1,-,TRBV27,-,TGTGCCAGCAGTTCCTATCATAACACTGAAGCTTTCTTT,CASSSYHNTEAFF
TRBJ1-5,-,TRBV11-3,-,TGTGCCAGCAGCCTTCCGGGGTCCCAGCATTTT,CASSLPGSQHF
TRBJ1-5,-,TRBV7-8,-,TGTGCCAGCAGCTTAACGACAGGAAATCAGCCCCAGCATTTT,CASSLTTGNQPQHF
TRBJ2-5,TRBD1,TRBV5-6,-,TGTGCCAGCAGCTTGGCCCGTCGCGGGGACAGGGGGGAGACCCAGTACTTC,CASSLARRGDRGETQYF
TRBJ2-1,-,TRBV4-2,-,TGTGCCAGCAGCCAAGAAAGGACATCGGGTGAGCAGTTCTTC,CASSQERTSGEQFF
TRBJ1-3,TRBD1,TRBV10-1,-,TGCGCCAGCTACAGGGGCACCAATTACTCTGGAAACACCATATATTTT,CASYRGTNYSGNTIYF
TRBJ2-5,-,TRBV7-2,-,TGTGCCAGCAGCTTTGGAGTCCCGTCCCCCCAAGAGACCCAGTACTTC,CASSFGVPSPQETQYF
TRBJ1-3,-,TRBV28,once,TGTGCCAGCAGTTTCACCCGGAGCTCTGGAAACACCATATATTTT,CASSFTRSSGNTIYF
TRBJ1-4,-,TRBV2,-,TGTGCCAGCAATAAAATAACAGGGAATGAAAAACTGTTTTTT,CASNKITGNEKLFF
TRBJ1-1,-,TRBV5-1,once,TGCGCCAGCAGCCCGTGGGCCGGACAGACGAACACTGAAGCTTTCTTT,CASSPWAGQTNTEAFF
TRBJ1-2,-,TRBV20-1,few,TGCAGTGCTACTGAGGCGGGCTATGGCTACACCTTC,CSATEAGYGYTF
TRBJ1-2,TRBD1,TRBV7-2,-,TGTGCCAGCAGCTCGGACAGGCCCTATGGCTACACCTTC,CASSSDRPYGYTF
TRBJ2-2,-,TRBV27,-,TGTGCCACCCGGTTTCTGGGCCCTCAAGGGGAGCTGTTTTTT,CATRFLGPQGELFF
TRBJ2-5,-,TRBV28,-,TGTGCCAGCAGTTTACTCGGTTACAGCATCCAAGAGACCCAGTACTTC,CASSLLGYSIQETQYF
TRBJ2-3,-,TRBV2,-,TGTGCCAGCAGGGGAGGGGGTACTAGCACAGATACGCAGTATTTT,CASRGGGTSTDTQYF
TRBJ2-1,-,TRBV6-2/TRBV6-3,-,TGTGCCAGCAGTAGTGGACAGTTCGGTGATGAGCAGTTCTTC,CASSSGQFGDEQFF
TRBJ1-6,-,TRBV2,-,TGTGCCAGCAGTGCTCCCGCAGGAAGCTATAATTCACCCCTCCACTTT,CASSAPAGSYNSPLHF
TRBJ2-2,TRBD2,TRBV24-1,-,TGTGCCACCAGTGATCTAACCGGGACTAGCAAGGCCGGGGAGCTGTTTTTT,CATSDLTGTSKAGELFF
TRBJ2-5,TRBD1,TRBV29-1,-,TGCAGCGTTGAACCCGGGACAGACCAAGAGACCCAGTACTTC,CSVEPGTDQETQYF
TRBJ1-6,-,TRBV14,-,TGTGCCAGCAGCCAGGGGGCGACTAATTCACCCCTCCACTTT,CASSQGATNSPLHF
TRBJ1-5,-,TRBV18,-,TGTGCCAGCTCACCCTCAGGGGACAATCAGCCCCAGCATTTT,CASSPSGDNQPQHF
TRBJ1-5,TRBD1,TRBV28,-,TGTGCCAGCAGTTTGGGCCAGGGGGATCAGCCCCAGCATTTT,CASSLGQGDQPQHF
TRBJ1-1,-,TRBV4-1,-,TGCGCCAGCAGCCATCCCCGGGGTGACCGAGAAGCTTTCTTT,CASSHPRGDREAFF
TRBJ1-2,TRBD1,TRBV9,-,TGTGCCAGCAGCTACGGGACAGTGCTTGAAGCTAACTATGGCTACACCTTC,CASSYGTVLEANYGYTF